The following is a TCR beta chain sequence with its context. Its antigen is as yet unknown. The junction and the germline gene differ at one end; a read error may be behind it. The germline CDR1 and CDR2 sequences are MNHNS and SASEGT. There are 14 residues in the CDR3. Original data processing: The authors used CDR3 differences across clinicopathological groups to build a distant-metastasis classifier for papillary thyroid cancer. TCRdb re-processed the PCR reads through MiXCR. TCRdb assigned the V and J calls; the authors' analysis was not used. This repertoire shows about 41,000 clones, more than 25% found once; its top ten account for 9.5% to 10%. The source of the sample is a study of metastatic and nonmetastatic thyroid tumors. Study at large: Comparative analysis of repertoires was undertaken across blood and tumor or nodule tissue obtained from malignant and benign thyroid patients. Whole-study results and caveats: Reported TCR beta diversity, measured in blood and tumor, was significantly higher for malignant thyroid tumors than for benign nodules.

All patients reached thyroid surgery having received no treatment beforehand. This TCR derives from a male donor with papillary thyroid cancer or a benign thyroid nodule (not recorded which). Some clones in this sample may be carry-over from other donors' samples. The sequenced material came from blood. The genes are TRBV6-1 and TRBJ1-5, with D maybe TRBD1 (6 bases). This CDR3 reads CTSRTGGGNRPQHF. The CDR3 DNA reads TGTACCAGCCGAACGGGAGGGGGGAATCGGCCCCAGCATTTT.